Below, 17 T cell receptor beta chains from the same sample are listed, as sequenced in a study of T cells in Graves' hyperthyroidism and ophthalmopathy. From RNA transcripts, TCR beta CDR3 regions were amplified. Initially, a first-round RT-PCR of the TCR CDR3 employed the HTBI primer set. TCRdb ran MiXCR on the multiplex PCR reads and lists one entry per CDR3 protein. The sample comprises around 260,000 distinct CDR3 sequences, approximately 26% of which are singletons, and 25% to 30% rests with the top ten. The sample comprised blood. The source is a man aged 35-49 years with Graves' hyperthyroidism that later progressed to Graves' ophthalmopathy.

This clonotype was seen at least ten times. The CDR3 here is CASSEVWDRGREQYF. The CDR3 nucleotides read TGTGCCAGCAGTGAAGTTTGGGACAGGGGTCGCGAGCAGTACTTC. The rearrangement uses TRBV6-1 and TRBJ2-7; 10 bases fit TRBD1. CDR1 MNHNS and CDR2 SASEGT come from the germline V gene. This CDR3 contains 15 residues. V lost 1 base, J lost 6 bases, and 6 bases stayed unmatched.

This clonotype was seen at least ten times. The DNA of the CDR3 is TGTGCCAGTAGTTTTTTGGGAAGGGACAGCCACACCGGGGAGCTGTTTTTT. Translation: CASSFLGRDSHTGELFF. V gene TRBV19 combines with J gene TRBJ2-2; 7 bases map to TRBD1. The CDR3 covers 17 residues. Germline V lookup: CDR1 LNHDA, CDR2 SQIVND (reference sequence). The ends lost 5 bases at V and 3 bases at J; junction bases unmatched: 12.

Ten or more counts support this clonotype. The chain employs TRBV6-5 and TRBJ1-2, with D maybe TRBD1 (6 bases). Germline values: CDR1 MNHEY, CDR2 SVGAGI. This CDR3 contains 14 residues. The germline V and J ends were trimmed by 3 bases and 2 bases, with 10 bases remaining between them. The DNA for the CDR3 is TGTGCCAGCAGTTATCGGACAGCAAACTATGGCTACACCTTC. Translated, it gives CASSYRTANYGYTF.

Ten or more counts support this clonotype. The chain joins TRBV12-3 or TRBV12-4 to TRBJ1-2; D might be TRBD1 (5 bases). This CDR3 region has 14 residues. The germline V and J ends were trimmed by 1 base and 4 bases, with 10 bases remaining between them. The CDR3 coding sequence is TGTGCCAGCAGTTTAGGGGGCATTGGCTATGGCTACACCTTC. Translation gives CASSLGGIGYGYTF.

This clonotype has ten or more counts. The V call is TRBV20-1, the J call TRBJ2-7; 10 bases line up with TRBD2. There are 14 residues in the CDR3. Germline V gives CDR1 DFQATT, CDR2 SNEGSKA (reference sequence). V was pared by 3 bases and J by 0 bases, with 2 bases of the junction left unmatched. The CDR3 DNA is TGCAGTGCTAGGGCTAGCGGGAGCTCCTACGAGCAGTACTTC. Its translation is CSARASGSSYEQYF.

In this sample, this clonotype turned up many times. The CDR3 loop reads CASSLRTQRPQHF. The CDR3, as DNA: TGTGCCAGCAGTCTCCGGACCCAAAGGCCCCAGCATTTT. The chain links TRBV12-3 or TRBV12-4 to TRBJ1-5; unclear D gene. V was pared by 5 bases and J by 9 bases, with 14 bases between. The CDR3 covers 13 residues.

Many counts were recorded for this clonotype. The rearrangement links TRBV19 to TRBJ1-1; TRBD1 aligns across 7 bases. The CDR3 consists of 13 residues. Trimming removed 7 bases from V and 4 bases from J; junction bases left unmatched: 6. The germline CDR1 and CDR2 sequences are LNHDA and SQIVND (reference sequence). For the CDR3, the DNA is TGTGCCAGTATCGGGGACAGACTCACTGAAGCTTTCTTT. Translation: CASIGDRLTEAFF. Full variable domain (rest looked up from reference TRBV19 and TRBJ1-1): DGGITQSPKYLFRKEGQNVTLSCEQNLNHDAMYWYRQDPGQGLRLIYYSQIVNDFQKGDIAEGYSVSREKKESFPLTVTSAQKNPTAFYLCASIGDRLTEAFFGQGTRLTVV.

This rearrangement joins TRBV28 to TRBJ1-1; D not certain. The CDR3 extends over 15 amino acids. Per the germline V gene, CDR1 is MDHEN and CDR2 is SYDVKM. Trimming cost V 7 bases and J 1 base, with 16 bases left between them. The CDR3 is CASISASGENTEAFF. The CDR3 DNA follows: TGTGCCAGCATATCGGCCTCGGGAGAGAACACTGAAGCTTTCTTT.

This clonotype was counted between two and nine times. V and J are TRBV7-2 and TRBJ1-2; D gene ambiguous. The germline CDR1 and CDR2 sequences are SGHTA and FQGNSA. The V gene lost 4 bases and the J gene lost 4 bases, with 4 bases spanning the gap. The CDR3 is 11 residues long. The CDR3 coding sequence is TGTGCCAGCAGCTCCTCCTATGGCTACACCTTC. Protein product: CASSSSYGYTF.

In this sample, this clonotype turned up a few times. The chain links TRBV20-1 to TRBJ2-7, with TRBD1 identical over 7 bases. Germline lookup yields CDR1 DFQATT and CDR2 SNEGSKA (reference sequence). Trimming removed 6 bases from V and 3 bases from J; junction bases left unmatched: 5. The CDR3 spans 12 residues. The CDR3 nucleotides read TGCAGTGCCACCAGACAGGGCTACGAGCAGTACTTC. This encodes CSATRQGYEQYF.

This clonotype was seen many times. With a much larger clone just one base away, this may be a read error. The conserved phenylalanine or tryptophan is not found at the CDR3 terminus, so this likely reflects a read error. This chain joins TRBV6-1 and TRBJ1-5; D perhaps matches TRBD1 (6 bases). The germline V gene encodes CDR1 MNHNS and CDR2 SASEGT. V gave up 6 bases and J gave up 4 bases, with 10 bases separating them. The CDR3 has 13 amino acids. The CDR3 coding sequence is TGTGCCAGCAGAAACAGGGAGAATCAGCCCCAGCATTCT. It yields the protein CASRNRENQPQHS.

This clonotype has a count of ten or more. The V and J genes are TRBV7-9 and TRBJ1-2, with D hard to call. CDR3 size: 14 residues. The ends were cut back, 5 bases at V and 6 bases at J, with 16 bases in the middle. Germline V lookup: CDR1 SEHNR, CDR2 FQNEAQ (reference sequence). This CDR3 reads CASSPSPANNGYTF. The CDR3 DNA is TGTGCCAGCAGCCCGAGCCCCGCAAACAATGGCTACACCTTC.

This clonotype was counted ten times or more. V and J are TRBV18 and TRBJ1-5; maybe TRBD1 (5 bases). With 4 bases removed from V and 1 base from J, the gap between germline ends came to 11 bases. Germline values: CDR1 KGHSH, CDR2 LQKENI. CDR3 size: 15 residues. In DNA, the CDR3 is TGTGCCAGCTCACGAGGGGTTGACAGCAATCAGCCCCAGCATTTT. Amino acid sequence: CASSRGVDSNQPQHF.

This clonotype appeared many times. This chain uses TRBV4-1 with TRBJ1-5; TRBD1 agrees at 7 bases. Trimming cost V 0 bases and J 8 bases; bases outside gene matches: 7. Germline CDR1 is MGHRA and CDR2 is YSYEKL. The CDR3 spans 15 residues. Written as DNA, the CDR3 is TGCGCCAGCAGCCAAGAGGACCCAGGGGGGAAGCCCCAGCATTTT. Its protein is CASSQEDPGGKPQHF.

There are many counts of this clonotype. This chain uses TRBV29-1 with TRBJ1-1; 8 bases match TRBD1. J was trimmed by 4 bases and V by 5 bases; bases with no gene match: 9. The CDR3 extends over 14 amino acids. Germline V gives CDR1 SQVTM, CDR2 ANQGSEA. This CDR3 is CSVPPVDRATEAFF. The CDR3 DNA reads TGCAGCGTTCCCCCAGTGGACAGGGCCACTGAAGCTTTCTTT.

This clonotype occurred once. This sequence joins TRBV6-2 or TRBV6-3 and TRBJ1-5; 9 bases are shared with TRBD1. Germline CDR1 is MNHEY and CDR2 is SVGEGT. The trim removed 10 bases at V and 0 bases at J, leaving 16 bases unmatched. The CDR3 sequence is 18 residues long. CDR3 nucleotide sequence: TGTGCCACCAGATCGCGGGACAGGGCCCTTGATAGCAATCAGCCCCAGCATTTT. Encoded protein: CATRSRDRALDSNQPQHF.

This clonotype has only a few counts. V is TRBV28 and J is TRBJ2-5; 8 bases are a match to TRBD2. CDR1 is MDHEN, CDR2 SYDVKM, per germline. This CDR3 spans 13 amino acids. The V gene end was trimmed by 8 bases and the J gene end by 5 bases; junction bases not matched to a gene: 7. CDR3 sequence (DNA): TGTGCCAGCGGCCGGGAGGGCGCGGAGACCCAGTACTTC. It translates to CASGREGAETQYF. Complete variable domain (other parts from reference TRBV28 and TRBJ2-5): DVKVTQSSRYLVKRTGEKVFLECVQDMDHENMFWYRQDPGLGLRLIYFSYDVKMKEKGDIPEGYSVSREKKERFSLILESASTNQTSMYLCASGREGAETQYFGPGTRLLVL.